A single T cell receptor beta chain is shown here with its context. Antigen: not known. This sample was taken from a study of cytomegalovirus exposure and HLA in healthy donors. J was trimmed by 8 bases and V by 11 bases; bases with no gene match: 4. CDR1 and CDR2 (germline): SNHLY, FYNNEI. This CDR3 spans 10 amino acids. Repertoires were generated with immunoSEQ multiplex PCR, while TCRdb's copy carries only in-frame clones and drops some. The sample yields 150,000 to 200,000 clones, approximately 88% seen once. Points from the study as a whole: Cytomegalovirus-associated TCR beta chains were listed, numbering 164.

The receptor's source is a young man in good health and CMV-seropositive. The specimen was PBMCs. The V gene is TRBV2, the J gene TRBJ2-3; 7 bases fit TRBD1. CDR3 amino acids: CASRGSTQYF. The DNA for the CDR3 is TGTGCCTCCAGGGGGAGTACGCAGTATTTT.